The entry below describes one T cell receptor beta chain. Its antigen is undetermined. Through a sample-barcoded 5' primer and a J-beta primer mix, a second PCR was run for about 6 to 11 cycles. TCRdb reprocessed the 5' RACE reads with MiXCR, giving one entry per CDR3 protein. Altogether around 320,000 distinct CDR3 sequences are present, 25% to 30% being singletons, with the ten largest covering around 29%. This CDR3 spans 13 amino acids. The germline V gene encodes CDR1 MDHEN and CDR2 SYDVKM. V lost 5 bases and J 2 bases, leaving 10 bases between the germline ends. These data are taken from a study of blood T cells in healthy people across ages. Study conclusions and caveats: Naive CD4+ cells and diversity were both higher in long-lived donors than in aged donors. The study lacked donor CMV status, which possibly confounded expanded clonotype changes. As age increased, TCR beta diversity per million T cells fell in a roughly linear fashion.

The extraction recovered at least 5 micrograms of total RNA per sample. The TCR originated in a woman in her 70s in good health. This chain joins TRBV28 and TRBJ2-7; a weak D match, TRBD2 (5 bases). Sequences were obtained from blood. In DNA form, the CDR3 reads TGTGCCAGCAGTGAAGCGGTGGCCTACGAGCAGTACTTC. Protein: CASSEAVAYEQYF.